Included here is one TCR beta chain sequence, with context. The antigen is not known. The sample comes from a study of cytomegalovirus exposure and HLA in healthy donors. Study-wide findings and caveats: Prior analysis indicated that the majority of TCR beta V segments exhibited productivity approximately 87% or approximately 30% of the time.

PCR was performed using 60 Vbeta and 13 Jbeta primers. Sequenced by immunoSEQ multiplex PCR; TCRdb stores in-frame clones only, minus some. The sample holds some 77,000 clones; 79% are singletons and the top ten take around 22%. The source is a woman aged 40 to 50 in good health and CMV-seropositive. The sample was PBMCs.

CDR3 loop: CASRNTGTGSHEQFF. The CDR3 DNA is TGTGCCAGCCGGAACACCGGGACAGGGTCGCATGAGCAGTTCTTC. The gene calls are TRBV28 and TRBJ2-1; 9 bases are a match to TRBD1. Germline loops: CDR1 MDHEN, CDR2 SYDVKM. V lost 8 bases and J lost 8; bases outside the gene matches: 13. The CDR3 sequence is 15 residues long.